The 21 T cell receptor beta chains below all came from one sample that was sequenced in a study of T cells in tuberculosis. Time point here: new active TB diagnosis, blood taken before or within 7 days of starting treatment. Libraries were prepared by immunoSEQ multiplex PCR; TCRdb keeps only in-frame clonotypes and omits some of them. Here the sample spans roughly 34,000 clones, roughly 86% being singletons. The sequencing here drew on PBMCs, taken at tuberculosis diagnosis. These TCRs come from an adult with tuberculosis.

The CDR3 here is CASSLVETGSAEAFF. CDR3 bases: TGCGCCAGCAGCTTGGTCGAGACAGGGAGCGCTGAAGCTTTCTTT. The J gene is TRBJ1-1, the V gene TRBV5-1, with 7 bases matching TRBD1. The CDR3 covers 15 residues. CDR1 SGHRS and CDR2 YFSETQ come from the germline V gene. Unmatched junction bases numbered 8, after V lost 0 bases and J lost 6 bases.

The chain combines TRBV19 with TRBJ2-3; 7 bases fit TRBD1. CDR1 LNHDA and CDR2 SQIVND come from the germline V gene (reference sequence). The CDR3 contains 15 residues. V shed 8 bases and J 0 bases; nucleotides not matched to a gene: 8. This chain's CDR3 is CASAKTGYSTDTQYF. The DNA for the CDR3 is TGTGCCAGTGCCAAGACAGGGTATAGCACAGATACGCAGTATTTT.

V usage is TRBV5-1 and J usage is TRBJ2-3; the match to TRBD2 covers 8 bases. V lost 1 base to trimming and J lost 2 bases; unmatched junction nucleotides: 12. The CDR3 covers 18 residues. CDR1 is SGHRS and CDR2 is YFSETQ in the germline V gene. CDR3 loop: CASSLFGRAQNPTDTQYF. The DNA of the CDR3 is TGCGCCAGCAGCTTGTTCGGGAGGGCCCAGAATCCCACAGATACGCAGTATTTT.

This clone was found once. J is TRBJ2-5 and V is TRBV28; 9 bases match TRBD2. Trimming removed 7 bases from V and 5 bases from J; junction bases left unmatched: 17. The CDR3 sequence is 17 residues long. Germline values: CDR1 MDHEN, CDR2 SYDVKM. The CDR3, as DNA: TGTGCCAGCACTAAGAGGGAGGCGGGAGGGCCCAGGGAGACCCAGTACTTC. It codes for CASTKREAGGPRETQYF.

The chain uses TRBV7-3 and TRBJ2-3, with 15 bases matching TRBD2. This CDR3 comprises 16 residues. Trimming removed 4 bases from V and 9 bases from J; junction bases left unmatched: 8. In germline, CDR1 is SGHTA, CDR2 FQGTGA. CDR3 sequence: CASSSGLAGGQGTQYF. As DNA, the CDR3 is TGTGCCAGCAGCTCGGGACTAGCGGGGGGCCAAGGGACGCAGTATTTT.

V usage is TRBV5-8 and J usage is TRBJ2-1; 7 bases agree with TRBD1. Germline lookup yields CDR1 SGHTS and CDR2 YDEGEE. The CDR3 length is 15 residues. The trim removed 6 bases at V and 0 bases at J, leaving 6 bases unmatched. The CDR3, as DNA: TGTGCCAGCACCCAGGGGGTGAGCTCCTACAATGAGCAGTTCTTC. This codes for CASTQGVSSYNEQFF.

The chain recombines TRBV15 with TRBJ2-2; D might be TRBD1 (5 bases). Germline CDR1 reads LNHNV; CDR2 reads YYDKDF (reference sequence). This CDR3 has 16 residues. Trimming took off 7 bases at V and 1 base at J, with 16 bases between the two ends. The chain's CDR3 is CATTSHQDMNTGELFF. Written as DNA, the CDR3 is TGTGCCACCACCTCTCATCAGGACATGAACACCGGGGAGCTGTTTTTT.

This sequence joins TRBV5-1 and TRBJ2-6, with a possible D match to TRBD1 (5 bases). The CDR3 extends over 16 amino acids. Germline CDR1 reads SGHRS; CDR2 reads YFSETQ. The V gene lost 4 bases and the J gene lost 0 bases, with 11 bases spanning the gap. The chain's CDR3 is CASSLTVSSGANVLTF. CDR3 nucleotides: TGCGCCAGCAGCCTGACAGTCTCCTCTGGGGCCAACGTCCTGACTTTC.

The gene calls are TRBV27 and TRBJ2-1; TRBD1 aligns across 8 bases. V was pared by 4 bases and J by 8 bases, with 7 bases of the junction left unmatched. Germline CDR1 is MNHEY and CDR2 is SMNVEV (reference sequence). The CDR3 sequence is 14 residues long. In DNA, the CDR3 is TGTGCCAGCAGTTGGGGACAGGTAGCCGATGAGCAGTTCTTC. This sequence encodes CASSWGQVADEQFF.

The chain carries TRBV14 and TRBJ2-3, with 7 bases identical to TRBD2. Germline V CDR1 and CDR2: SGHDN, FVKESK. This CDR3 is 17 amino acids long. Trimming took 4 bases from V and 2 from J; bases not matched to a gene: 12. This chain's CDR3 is CASSLGAAGLFTDTQYF. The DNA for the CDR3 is TGTGCCAGCAGCCTTGGCGCGGCGGGACTATTCACAGATACGCAGTATTTT.

CDR3 in amino acids: CASSPWTDMNTEAFF. CDR3 DNA: TGCGCCAGCAGCCCCTGGACAGATATGAACACTGAAGCTTTCTTT. V is TRBV5-1 and J is TRBJ1-1; D is perhaps TRBD1 (6 bases). The CDR3 length is 15 residues. V lost 4 bases, J lost 0 bases, and 13 bases lay in between. Germline lookup yields CDR1 SGHRS and CDR2 YFSETQ.

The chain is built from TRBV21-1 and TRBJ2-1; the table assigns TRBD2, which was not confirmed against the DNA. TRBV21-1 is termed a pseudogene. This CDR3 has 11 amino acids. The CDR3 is CARPASNEQFF. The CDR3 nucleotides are TGTGCCAGGCCCGCGAGCAATGAGCAGTTCTTC.

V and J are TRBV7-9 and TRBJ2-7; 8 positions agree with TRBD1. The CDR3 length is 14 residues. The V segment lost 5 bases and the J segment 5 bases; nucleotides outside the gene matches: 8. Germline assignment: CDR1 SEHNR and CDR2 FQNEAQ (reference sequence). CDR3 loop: CASSTWTGSNEQYF. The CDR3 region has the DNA TGTGCCAGCAGCACCTGGACAGGGAGTAACGAGCAGTACTTC. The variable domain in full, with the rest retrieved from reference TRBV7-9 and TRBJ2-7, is DTGVSQNPRHKITKRGQNVTFRCDPISEHNRLYWYRQTLGQGPEFLTYFQNEAQLEKSRLLSDRFSAERPKGSFSTLEIQRTEQGDSAMYLCASSTWTGSNEQYFGPGTRLTVT.

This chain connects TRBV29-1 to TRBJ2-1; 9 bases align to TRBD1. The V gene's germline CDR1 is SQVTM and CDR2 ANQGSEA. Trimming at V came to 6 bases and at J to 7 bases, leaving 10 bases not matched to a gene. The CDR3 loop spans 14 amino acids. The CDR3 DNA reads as TGCAGCGTCCCCAGACAGGGGGATGTAAATGAGCAGTTCTTC. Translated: CSVPRQGDVNEQFF.

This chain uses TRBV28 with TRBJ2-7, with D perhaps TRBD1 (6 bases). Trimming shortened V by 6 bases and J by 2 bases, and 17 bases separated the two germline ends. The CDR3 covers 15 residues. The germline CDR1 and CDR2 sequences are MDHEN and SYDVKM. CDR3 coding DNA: TGTGCCAGCAGGCTCCCGGGACAAACGACCTACGAGCAGTACTTC. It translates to CASRLPGQTTYEQYF.

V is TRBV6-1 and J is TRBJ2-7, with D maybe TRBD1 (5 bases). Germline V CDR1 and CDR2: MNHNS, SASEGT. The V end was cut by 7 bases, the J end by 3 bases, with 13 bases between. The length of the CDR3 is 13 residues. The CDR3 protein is CASIGHSLYEQYF. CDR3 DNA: TGTGCCAGCATAGGACATAGCCTCTACGAGCAGTACTTC.

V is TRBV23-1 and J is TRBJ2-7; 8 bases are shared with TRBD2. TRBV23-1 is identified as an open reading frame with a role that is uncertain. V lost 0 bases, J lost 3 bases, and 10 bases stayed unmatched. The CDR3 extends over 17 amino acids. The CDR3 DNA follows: TGCGCCAGCAGTCAATCGGGGCCAGCGGGAGTATTCTACGAGCAGTACTTC. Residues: CASSQSGPAGVFYEQYF.

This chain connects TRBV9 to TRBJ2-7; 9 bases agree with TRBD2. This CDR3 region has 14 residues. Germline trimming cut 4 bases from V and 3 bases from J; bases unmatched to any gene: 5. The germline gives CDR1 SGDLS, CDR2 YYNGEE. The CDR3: CASSQKTSGYEQYF. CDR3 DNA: TGTGCCAGCAGCCAAAAGACTAGCGGCTACGAGCAGTACTTC.

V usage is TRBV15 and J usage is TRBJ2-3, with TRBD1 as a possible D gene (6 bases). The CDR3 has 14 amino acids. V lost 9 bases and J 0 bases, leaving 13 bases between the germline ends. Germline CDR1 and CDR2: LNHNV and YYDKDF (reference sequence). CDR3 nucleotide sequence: TGTGCCACGTACAGGGCCCCTAGCACAGATACGCAGTATTTT. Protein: CATYRAPSTDTQYF.

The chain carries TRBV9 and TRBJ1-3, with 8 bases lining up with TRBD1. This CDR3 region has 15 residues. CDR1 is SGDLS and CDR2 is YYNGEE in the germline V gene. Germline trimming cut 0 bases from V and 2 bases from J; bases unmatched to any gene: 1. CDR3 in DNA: TGTGCCAGCAGCGTAGGACAGGGGACTGGAAACACCATATATTTT. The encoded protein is CASSVGQGTGNTIYF.

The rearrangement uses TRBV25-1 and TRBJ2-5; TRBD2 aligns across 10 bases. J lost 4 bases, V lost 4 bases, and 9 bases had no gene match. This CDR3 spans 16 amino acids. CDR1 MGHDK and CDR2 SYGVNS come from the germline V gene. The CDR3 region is CASSAMLAGVTETQYF. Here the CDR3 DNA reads TGTGCCAGCAGTGCGATGCTAGCGGGAGTTACAGAGACCCAGTACTTC.